The text below deals with one T cell receptor (beta chain). Antigen specificity is unknown. TCRdb independently ran MiXCR on the RT-PCR reads; one entry per CDR3 protein. The table has about 830,000 distinct CDR3 sequences, less than 20% seen once. The sample comes from a study of response to subunit inactivated influenza vaccine. General study results and limits: The authors suggested that few new T cells are recruited per seasonal influenza vaccination.

CDR3 length: 17 amino acids. CDR1 and CDR2 from the germline V gene are KGHDR and SFDVKD. V lost 3 bases to trimming and J lost 5 bases; unmatched junction nucleotides: 10. The chain has TRBV24-1 and TRBJ2-3; 10 nucleotides agree with TRBD1. The receptor's source is a man aged 45-60 years who received an inactivated influenza vaccine. Sequencing was performed on PBMCs from blood, taken about 5 days after vaccination. This CDR3 is CATSDLKTGGHGDTQYF. CDR3 coding DNA: TGTGCCACCAGTGATCTCAAGACAGGGGGCCATGGAGATACGCAGTATTTT.